The subject of this entry is one T cell receptor (beta chain). From germline, CDR1 is MNHEY and CDR2 SVGAGI. There are 19 residues in the CDR3. The data originate from a study of blood T cells in healthy people across ages. Study at large: Capture by template switching was about one barcoded beta molecule per two T cells.

The use of a sample-barcoded 5' primer and a J-beta primer mix characterized a second PCR of about 6 to 11 cycles. One entry per CDR3 protein results from TCRdb running MiXCR on the 5' RACE reads. The sample has 600,000 to 900,000 distinct CDR3 sequences, 25% to 30% seen once; the top ten hold about 3%. A further study also used this sample, focusing on T cells of mothers and their children. Turning to that study: The study sampled three healthy Caucasian mothers and their six children. Each mother yielded more than 8.5 million TCR beta CDR3 reads. Each child yielded approximately 2.9 million reads. Pairs that are related and pairs that are unrelated have TCR recombination output shaped similarly by thymic selection.

The rearrangement joins TRBV6-5 to TRBJ2-5; 9 bases fit TRBD2. The last part of the DNA fits TRBJ2-1 better; the J call may be wrong. The specimen was blood. This TCR derives from a boy younger than 18 in good health. CDR3 DNA sequence: TGTGCCAGCAGTTACAAAAGTTCCCCGGGGCGGGGGGGGAGTAATGAGCAGTTCTTC. Amino acid sequence: CASSYKSSPGRGGSNEQFF.